This is a list of T cell receptor beta chains from one sample in a study of T cells in Graves' hyperthyroidism and ophthalmopathy. Each CDR3 protein gets one entry after TCRdb re-called the multiplex PCR reads with MiXCR. The sample consists of hundreds of thousands of distinct CDR3 sequences, about 24% of them appearing once. Specimen: blood. The receptors were sampled from a woman aged 30 to 39 with Graves' ophthalmopathy. CDR3s include the opening cysteine and the closing phenylalanine or tryptophan. D genes are given only for firm matches. Not every row has a clone size; where given, it reads once, few, many or a size class.

v_call,d_call,j_call,clone_size,cdr3_nt,cdr3_aa
TRBV20-1,.,TRBJ2-7,many,TGCAGTGCTCCGATGGGGGGCGAAAGGCAGTACTTC,CSAPMGGERQYF
TRBV7-9,.,TRBJ2-7,few,TGTGCCAGCAGGTCCATTGGTGGGACCGAGCAGTACTTC,CASRSIGGTEQYF
TRBV6-1,.,TRBJ1-2,.,TGTGCCAGCAGACAAGGGACTTCTCTCCCTGGCTACACCTTC,CASRQGTSLPGYTF
TRBV28,.,TRBJ2-7,.,TGTGCCAGCAGTTTATCCTCAGTGCCCTACGAGCAGTACTTC,CASSLSSVPYEQYF
TRBV6-4,TRBD1,TRBJ1-1,.,TGTGCCAGCAGAAACGGACAGGTTAGCACTGAAGCTTTCTTT,CASRNGQVSTEAFF
TRBV2,.,TRBJ2-5,.,TGTGCCAGCGGGTTGAACCAAGAGACCCAGTACTTC,CASGLNQETQYF
TRBV27,.,TRBJ2-7,.,TGTGCCAGCAGTTTAGGCAACTCGGCCCACGAGCAGTACTTC,CASSLGNSAHEQYF
TRBV30,TRBD1,TRBJ1-2,many,TGTGCCTGGAGTTTCGAGACAGGGGATGGCTACACCTTC,CAWSFETGDGYTF
TRBV3-1,.,TRBJ2-5,many,TGTGCCAGCAGCCAACAACAGGGAGTCGGGGAGACCCAGTACTTC,CASSQQQGVGETQYF
TRBV12-3/TRBV12-4,.,TRBJ2-7,many,TGTGCCAGCAGTTTAGTGGGACCAAACTACGAGCAGTACTTC,CASSLVGPNYEQYF
TRBV14,TRBD1,TRBJ2-7,many,TGTGCCAGCAGCCAAGGGACAGGGAACGAGCAGTACTTC,CASSQGTGNEQYF
TRBV20-1,TRBD1,TRBJ1-6,few,TGCAGTGCTAGGGGCAGGACAGGGCTTAATTCACCCCTCCACTTT,CSARGRTGLNSPLHF
TRBV18,TRBD1,TRBJ2-7,.,TGTGCCAGCTCACCCCCGGGACAGGCCGCCTACGAGCAGTACTTC,CASSPPGQAAYEQYF
TRBV11-2,TRBD1,TRBJ2-7,.,TGTGCCAGCAGCTTAAGCGTACAGGGGAACGAGCAGTACTTC,CASSLSVQGNEQYF
TRBV12-3/TRBV12-4,.,TRBJ1-2,many,TGTGCCAGCAGTTTTTGGGGGGCCCTAAACGAGGGCTACACCTTC,CASSFWGALNEGYTF
TRBV6-5,.,TRBJ1-1,many,TGTGCCAGCAGTTACCTCTCCCCCAACACTGAAGCTTTCTTT,CASSYLSPNTEAFF
TRBV6-5,TRBD1,TRBJ1-2,.,TGTGCCAGCAGTTCCCCGACAGGGGCTAACTATGGCTACACCTTC,CASSSPTGANYGYTF
TRBV12-3/TRBV12-4,.,TRBJ1-2,few,TGTGCCAGCAGTCCCGAGGACAGTGTAGACATCTCTAACTATGGCTACACCTTC,CASSPEDSVDISNYGYTF
TRBV14,.,TRBJ2-7,many,TGTGCCAGCAGCCAAGATTATGGGCCGCCTCCCGGGGACGAGCAGTACTTC,CASSQDYGPPPGDEQYF
TRBV24-1,TRBD2,TRBJ2-2,few,TGTGCCACCAGTGAAACTCGGGGGGGCCCCGGGGAGCTGTTTTTT,CATSETRGGPGELFF
TRBV28,.,TRBJ2-7,many,TGTGCCAGCAGCGAGGGGGGGGAAGACGAGCAGTACTTC,CASSEGGEDEQYF
TRBV4-1,TRBD1,TRBJ2-7,many,TGCGCCAGCAGCATAGACCCGGGACAGGGTGGCGAGCAGTACTTC,CASSIDPGQGGEQYF
TRBV11-1,.,TRBJ2-3,many,TGTGCCAGCAGCACTCCGGGACAAATCACAGATACGCAGTATTTT,CASSTPGQITDTQYF